The 22 T cell receptor beta chains below were found in one sample sequenced in a study of a mutant IDH1 vaccine in newly diagnosed glioma. Here immunoSEQ multiplex PCR was the method, and the copy in TCRdb shows in-frame clones only, minus some. This sample carries tens of thousands of clones, roughly 90% of them seen once, and the ten largest clones take 3.9%. Time point of the sample: week 23, last vaccination. All doses held 300 ug of mutant IDH1 20-mer peptide, with topical imiquimod. Their target antigens are unknown. The starting material was PBMCs, obtained from a glioma patient whose treatment included an IDH1 peptide vaccine. These receptors were collected from a man in his forties or fifties with glioma.

This clone has only one observation. V and J are TRBV28 and TRBJ1-4, with D unclear. The V end was cut by 5 bases, the J end by 4 bases, with 5 bases between. This CDR3 spans 12 amino acids. The germline CDR1 and CDR2 sequences are MDHEN and SYDVKM. CDR3 region: CASSVRNEKLFF. CDR3 bases: TGTGCCAGCAGTGTACGTAATGAAAAACTGTTTTTT.

This chain joins TRBV2 and TRBJ1-4, with D hard to call. CDR3 size: 15 residues. With 3 bases removed from V and 2 bases from J, the gap between germline ends came to 10 bases. Per germline, CDR1 SNHLY and CDR2 FYNNEI. CDR3 region: CASSERGRTNEKLFF. The CDR3 nucleotides read TGTGCCAGCAGTGAGAGAGGGAGGACTAATGAAAAACTGTTTTTT.

J is TRBJ1-1 and V is TRBV18; D gene unclear. This CDR3 is 13 amino acids long. Trimming stripped 2 bases from V and 2 bases from J, with 6 bases between. Germline lookup yields CDR1 KGHSH and CDR2 LQKENI. The CDR3 protein is CASSPDQNTEAFF. The CDR3 nucleotides read TGTGCCAGCTCACCAGACCAAAACACTGAAGCTTTCTTT.

The rearrangement joins TRBV4-3 to TRBJ2-7; perhaps TRBD1 as D (6 bases). The germline gives CDR1 LGHNA, CDR2 YSLEER. The V and J ends lost 6 bases and 5 bases respectively, with 14 bases between them. The CDR3 has 13 residues. The CDR3, as DNA: TGCGCCAGCAGTCATGGGGGCAGCGACGAGCAGTACTTC. Translation: CASSHGGSDEQYF.

This clone came up once. This sequence joins TRBV30 and TRBJ2-7, with D perhaps matching TRBD1 (6 bases). Germline V gene sequence: CDR1 GTSNPN, CDR2 SVGIG (reference sequence). CDR3 length: 14 residues. Between the trimmed V and J ends, which lost 5 bases and 1 base, there was a span of 15 bases. The CDR3 coding sequence is TGTGCCTGGTGCACCGGGACAACATCCTACGAGCAGTACTTC. This gives the protein CAWCTGTTSYEQYF.

The genes are TRBV21-1 and TRBJ2-7; the listed D gene, TRBD1, was not tested against the DNA. TRBV21-1 constitutes a pseudogene. There are 17 residues in the CDR3. CDR3 DNA sequence: TGTGCCAGCAGGCAGGGGTCGCCCTTCAGTCGGATCTACGAGCAGTACTTC. It is translated as CASRQGSPFSRIYEQYF.

This rearrangement joins TRBV27 to TRBJ1-1, with unresolved D. Germline CDR1 MNHEY, CDR2 SMNVEV (reference sequence). V was pared by 1 base and J by 0 bases, with 18 bases between. This CDR3 region has 18 residues. CDR3: CASSLLSNGLQLNTEAFF. In DNA, the CDR3 is TGTGCCAGCAGTTTATTATCCAATGGACTGCAGCTGAACACTGAAGCTTTCTTT.

The chain uses TRBV5-5 and TRBJ2-3; 11 bases map to TRBD2. Germline lookup yields CDR1 SGHKS and CDR2 YYEKEE (reference sequence). The CDR3 totals 17 residues. V was clipped by 1 base and J by 2 bases; unmatched bases: 6. CDR3 region: CASSLSTSGGPTDTQYF. The CDR3 DNA reads as TGTGCCAGCAGCTTGTCCACTAGCGGGGGCCCCACAGATACGCAGTATTTT.

This chain joins TRBV27 and TRBJ1-1, with 8 bases that match TRBD1. The CDR3 covers 15 residues. Germline CDR1 reads MNHEY; CDR2 reads SMNVEV (reference sequence). V lost 4 bases, J lost 5 bases, and 9 bases stayed unmatched. The CDR3 region has the DNA TGTGCCAGCAGTTCGGCGGGCAGGGGGCAAACTGAAGCTTTCTTT. It encodes CASSSAGRGQTEAFF.

The chain carries TRBV7-9 and TRBJ2-7; D unclear. Germline CDR1 is SEHNR and CDR2 is FQNEAQ (reference sequence). V was cut by 10 bases and J by 3 bases, with 10 bases left in between. The CDR3 has 11 amino acids. This CDR3 is CAIGRFYEQYF. The CDR3 region has the DNA TGTGCCATCGGACGATTCTACGAGCAGTACTTC. The full variable domain, rest sourced from reference TRBV7-9 and TRBJ2-7, is DTGVSQNPRHKITKRGQNVTFRCDPISEHNRLYWYRQTLGQGPEFLTYFQNEAQLEKSRLLSDRFSAERPKGSFSTLEIQRTEQGDSAMYLCAIGRFYEQYFGPGTRLTVT.

In this sample, this clone turned up once. V is TRBV10-2 and J is TRBJ2-2; a possible D gene is TRBD2 (5 bases). CDR1 is WSHSY and CDR2 is SAAADI in the germline V gene. The CDR3 is 15 amino acids. Trimming pared 6 bases from V and 8 bases from J, leaving 19 bases between. The DNA for the CDR3 is TGCGCCAGCAGCCCCGAGGGATCCAACCAAGGGGAGCTGTTTTTT. Residues: CASSPEGSNQGELFF.

The chain recombines TRBV9 with TRBJ2-1, with 9 bases lining up with TRBD1. Germline V CDR1 and CDR2: SGDLS, YYNGEE. The CDR3 has 15 residues. V gave up 3 bases and J gave up 6 bases; unmatched junction bases: 7. CDR3 sequence (DNA): TGTGCCAGCAGCGATCTGGACAGGGGAGTCAATGAGCAGTTCTTC. Its translation is CASSDLDRGVNEQFF. The full variable domain, completed using reference TRBV9 and TRBJ2-1, is DSGVTQTPKHLITATGQRVTLRCSPRSGDLSVYWYQQSLDQGLQFLIQYYNGEERAKGNILERFSAQQFPDLHSELNLSSLELGDSALYFCASSDLDRGVNEQFFGPGTRLTVL.

The chain uses TRBV13 and TRBJ2-7; D is perhaps TRBD1 (6 bases). Deletions cut 5 bases from V and 4 bases from J, with 18 bases between. The CDR3 has 15 residues. Germline CDR1 is PRHDT and CDR2 is FYEKMQ (reference sequence). The CDR3 protein is CASSPPGGRGYEQYF. In DNA form, the CDR3 reads TGTGCCAGCAGCCCACCGGGTGGCAGGGGATACGAGCAGTACTTC.

Details on this clone: A far more abundant clone sits one base away, making this likely a read error. The identical CDR3 is also encoded by other nucleotide sequences in the sample. The rearrangement links TRBV19 to TRBJ1-5; tentative D call: TRBD1 (6 bases). V was trimmed by 6 bases and J by 4 bases, leaving 7 bases between them. The CDR3 has 12 residues. CDR1 LNHDA and CDR2 SQIVND come from the germline V gene (reference sequence). This CDR3 is CASRTGNQPQHF. CDR3 in DNA: TGTGCCAGTAGGACAGGAAATCAGCCCCAGCATTTT.

This chain links TRBV27 with TRBJ1-4, with TRBD1 identical over 9 bases. This CDR3 is 13 amino acids long. Germline CDR1 and CDR2: MNHEY and SMNVEV (reference sequence). With 8 bases clipped from V and 2 bases from J, the junction kept 0 bases outside the gene matches. CDR3 protein: CASGQGTNEKLFF. The CDR3 coding sequence is TGTGCCAGCGGACAGGGGACTAATGAAAAACTGTTTTTT.

In DNA form, the CDR3 reads TGTGCCAGTAGTATCACCGGACAGGGGAGTGGCTACACCTTC. Residues: CASSITGQGSGYTF. V and J are TRBV19 and TRBJ1-2; 9 nucleotides line up with TRBD1. The germline gives CDR1 LNHDA, CDR2 SQIVND (reference sequence). Trimming cost V 3 bases and J 7 bases; bases outside gene matches: 6. This CDR3 is built from 14 residues.

The chain carries TRBV5-1 and TRBJ1-4; D is uncertain. Germline values: CDR1 SGHRS, CDR2 YFSETQ. V dropped 5 bases and J dropped 0 bases, with 8 bases sitting between them. The CDR3 is 14 amino acids. CDR3 coding DNA: TGCGCCAGCAGTCAGTCGGCAACTAATGAAAAACTGTTTTTT. This translates into CASSQSATNEKLFF.

The J gene is TRBJ2-7, the V gene TRBV5-6; 7 positions agree with TRBD2. With 0 bases clipped from V and 6 bases from J, the junction kept 6 bases outside the gene matches. The CDR3 spans 14 residues. The germline V gene encodes CDR1 SGHDT and CDR2 YYEEEE. The CDR3 reads CASSLGAGLGEQYF. The CDR3 nucleotides are TGTGCCAGCAGCTTGGGAGCGGGGCTGGGCGAGCAGTACTTC.

This clone was picked up one time. The chain is built from TRBV9 and TRBJ2-7; 7 bases match TRBD2. Trimming at V came to 0 bases and at J to 0 bases, leaving 6 bases not matched to a gene. Germline V gene data show CDR1 as SGDLS and CDR2 as YYNGEE. The CDR3 is 16 amino acids. The CDR3 sequence: CASSVGGGGSSYEQYF. In DNA, the CDR3 is TGTGCCAGCAGCGTAGGAGGTGGCGGGAGCTCCTACGAGCAGTACTTC.

This clone was recorded once. The CDR3: CATSRERVYRGAGNTIYF. The CDR3 nucleotides read TGTGCCACCAGCAGAGAGAGAGTCTACAGGGGGGCTGGAAACACCATATATTTT. J is TRBJ1-3 and V is TRBV15; 8 nucleotides align to TRBD1. In germline, CDR1 is LNHNV, CDR2 YYDKDF (reference sequence). With V trimmed by 0 bases and J by 2 bases, 9 bases remained unmatched. This CDR3 is built from 18 residues.

This chain's CDR3 is CAWTANGGRRYGYTF. The DNA for the CDR3 is TGTGCCTGGACCGCTAACGGGGGGCGACGCTATGGCTACACCTTC. The V call is TRBV30, the J call TRBJ1-2, with D possibly matching TRBD1 (6 bases). The CDR3 is 15 amino acids. Per the germline V gene, CDR1 is GTSNPN and CDR2 is SVGIG (reference sequence). V gave up 4 bases and J gave up 4 bases, with 19 bases separating them.

V and J are TRBV7-9 and TRBJ2-2; D gene uncertain. V was trimmed by 0 bases and J by 4 bases, leaving 9 bases between them. The CDR3 runs 15 residues. CDR1 is SEHNR, CDR2 FQNEAQ, per germline (reference sequence). CDR3 coding DNA: TGTGCCAGCAGCTTAGCTGCCAGGACCACCGGGGAGCTGTTTTTT. This codes for CASSLAARTTGELFF. Full variable domain (missing parts from reference TRBV7-9 and TRBJ2-2): DTGVSQNPRHKITKRGQNVTFRCDPISEHNRLYWYRQTLGQGPEFLTYFQNEAQLEKSRLLSDRFSAERPKGSFSTLEIQRTEQGDSAMYLCASSLAARTTGELFFGEGSRLTVL.